This T cell receptor beta chain was captured in a study of blood T cell repertoires in COVID-19. Overall study context: COVID-19 samples collected from the United States, Italy and Spain covered acute and convalescent phases.

V gave up 5 bases and J gave up 6 bases; unmatched junction bases: 5. This CDR3 is 13 amino acids long. Germline values: CDR1 LNHDA, CDR2 SQIVND (reference sequence). Repertoires were generated with immunoSEQ multiplex PCR, while TCRdb's copy carries only in-frame clones and drops some. This table holds tens of thousands of clones, 80% found once. The chain carries TRBV19 and TRBJ1-2; TRBD1 aligns across 8 bases. Sequencing used peripheral blood. This receptor was identified in a woman in her seventies with acute or convalescent COVID-19. As DNA, the CDR3 is TGTGCCAGTAGTGTGGACAGGGCAGATGGCTACACCTTC. As protein: CASSVDRADGYTF.